The TCR beta chain under discussion was sequenced for a study of TIL therapy for anti-PD-1-resistant metastatic lung cancer. The libraries were made with immunoSEQ v3. The assay was immunoSEQ multiplex PCR, and TCRdb's table has in-frame clones only and misses some. The table has 95,000 or so clones, 55% to 75% seen once. Documented time point: pre-treatment sample, taken before nivolumab and TIL therapy. Most excised metastases sampled were pleural nodules or supraclavicular lymph nodes. The sequencing here drew on tumor tissue, taken at baseline. The receptor was isolated from a person between 25 and 80 years old with non-small cell lung cancer.

CDR3 DNA sequence: TGTGCCTGGAGACTAGCGGGAGGACGAAACAATGAGCAGTTCTTC. This encodes CAWRLAGGRNNEQFF. The chain is built from TRBV30 and TRBJ2-1; 12 nucleotides match TRBD2. Germline V gene data show CDR1 as GTSNPN and CDR2 as SVGIG (reference sequence). CDR3 size: 15 residues. V dropped 3 bases and J dropped 5; count of bases not matched to a gene: 5.